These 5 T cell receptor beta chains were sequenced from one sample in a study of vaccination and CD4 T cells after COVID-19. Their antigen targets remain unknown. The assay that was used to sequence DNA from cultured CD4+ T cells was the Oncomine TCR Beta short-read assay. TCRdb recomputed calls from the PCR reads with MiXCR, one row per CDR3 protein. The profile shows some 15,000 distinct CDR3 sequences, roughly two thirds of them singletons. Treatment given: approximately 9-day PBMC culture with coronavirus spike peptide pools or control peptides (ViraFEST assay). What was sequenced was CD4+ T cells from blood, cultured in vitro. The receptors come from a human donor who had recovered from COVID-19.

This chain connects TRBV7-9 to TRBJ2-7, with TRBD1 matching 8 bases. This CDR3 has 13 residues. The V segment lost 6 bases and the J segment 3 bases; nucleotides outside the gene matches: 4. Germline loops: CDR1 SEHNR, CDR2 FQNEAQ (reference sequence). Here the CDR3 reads CASSYTGGYEQYF. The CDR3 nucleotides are TGTGCCAGCAGTTACACAGGGGGCTACGAGCAGTACTTC.

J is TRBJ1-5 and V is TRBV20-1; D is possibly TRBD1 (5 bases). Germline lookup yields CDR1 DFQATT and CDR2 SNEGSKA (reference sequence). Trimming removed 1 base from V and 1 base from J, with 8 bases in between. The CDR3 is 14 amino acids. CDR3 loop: CSARGQTSNQPQHF. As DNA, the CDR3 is TGCAGTGCTAGAGGACAGACCAGCAATCAGCCCCAGCATTTT.

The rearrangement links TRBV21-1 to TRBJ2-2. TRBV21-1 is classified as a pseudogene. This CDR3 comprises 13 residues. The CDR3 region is CASNSANTGELFF. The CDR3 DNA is TGTGCCAGCAACTCCGCGAACACCGGGGAGCTGTTTTTT.

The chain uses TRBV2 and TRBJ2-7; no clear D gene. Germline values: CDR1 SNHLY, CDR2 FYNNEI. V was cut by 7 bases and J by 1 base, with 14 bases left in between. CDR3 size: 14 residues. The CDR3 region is CASIGRSPSYEQYF. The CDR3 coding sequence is TGTGCCAGCATCGGCCGATCACCTTCCTACGAGCAGTACTTC.

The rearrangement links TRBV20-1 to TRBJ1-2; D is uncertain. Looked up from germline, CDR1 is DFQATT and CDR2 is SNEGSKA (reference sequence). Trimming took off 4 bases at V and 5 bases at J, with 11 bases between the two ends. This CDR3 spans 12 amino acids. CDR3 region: CSAIDPSYGYTF. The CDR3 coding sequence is TGCAGTGCTATTGATCCCTCGTATGGCTACACCTTC.